The 22 T cell receptor beta chains below all came from one sample that was sequenced in a study of shared clonotypes between healthy human individuals. TCRdb keeps only in-frame clones here, not all; method: immunoSEQ multiplex PCR. Here the sample spans under 1,100,000 clones, about 70% being singletons. Sequencing used memory CD4+ T cells sorted from blood. Subset here: CD45RA-negative fraction. These receptors were collected from a man aged 18 to 30 in good health.

This CDR3 is CASSAPGRRNTEAFF. The CDR3 nucleotides are TGTGCCAGCAGCGCTCCGGGACGGAGGAACACTGAAGCTTTCTTT. The J gene is TRBJ1-1, the V gene TRBV11-2; D is possibly TRBD1 (5 bases). Germline-derived CDR1 and CDR2 are SGHAT and FQNNGV. Trimming pared 5 bases from V and 1 base from J, leaving 14 bases between. There are 15 residues in the CDR3.

The genes are TRBV11-2 and TRBJ1-1; 9 bases agree with TRBD1. The CDR3 consists of 17 residues. V lost 4 bases and J lost 0; bases outside the gene matches: 9. CDR1 and CDR2 from the germline V gene are SGHAT and FQNNGV. The DNA for the CDR3 is TGTGCCAGCAGCTCGGGGACAGGGAGGGGGATGAACACTGAAGCTTTCTTT. Its protein is CASSSGTGRGMNTEAFF.

The chain combines TRBV5-1 with TRBJ1-3; D gene uncertain. Trimming removed 4 bases at V and 0 bases at J, with 11 bases between. The CDR3 spans 15 residues. Germline CDR1 SGHRS, CDR2 YFSETQ. For the CDR3, the DNA is TGCGCCAGCAGCACAGAGCCCCTCTCTGGAAACACCATATATTTT. Protein sequence: CASSTEPLSGNTIYF.

The chain combines TRBV5-6 with TRBJ2-7; the D gene is possibly TRBD1 (6 bases). The CDR3 sequence is 15 residues long. From germline, CDR1 is SGHDT and CDR2 YYEEEE. V lost 3 bases and J 9 bases, leaving 22 bases between the germline ends. In nucleotides, the CDR3 is TGTGCCAGCAGCTCTACTATACAGGACAGCCTCGGGCAGTACTTC. Its translation is CASSSTIQDSLGQYF.

This chain links TRBV29-1 with TRBJ2-2; a weak D match, TRBD1 (7 bases). Germline V gene sequence: CDR1 SQVTM, CDR2 ANQGSEA. Trimming removed 7 bases at V and 4 bases at J, with 16 bases between. The CDR3 length is 14 residues. The DNA for the CDR3 is TGCAGCGCTAGGGCAGGGGGGACCACCGGGGAGCTGTTTTTT. Amino acid sequence: CSARAGGTTGELFF.

The chain employs TRBV2 and TRBJ2-1, with no clear D. Germline V gene lookup returns CDR1 SNHLY and CDR2 FYNNEI. Trimming pared 4 bases from V and 2 bases from J, leaving 12 bases between. This CDR3 spans 15 amino acids. The CDR3: CASSVSRGTYNEQFF. The DNA of the CDR3 is TGTGCCAGCAGTGTATCGCGCGGAACCTACAATGAGCAGTTCTTC.

The chain combines TRBV5-4 with TRBJ2-3; 7 bases fit TRBD2. Germline loops: CDR1 SGHNT, CDR2 YYREEE (reference sequence). The CDR3 totals 15 residues. V trimming: 1 base; J trimming: 0 bases; junction bases outside the gene matches: 2. The CDR3 spells CASSLSRGSTDTQYF. DNA of the CDR3: TGTGCCAGCAGCTTGTCGCGGGGGAGCACAGATACGCAGTATTTT.

The chain is built from TRBV11-2 and TRBJ1-5, with a weak D call TRBD1 (6 bases). Germline V lookup: CDR1 SGHAT, CDR2 FQNNGV. Trimming took 6 bases from V and 5 from J, leaving 20 bases between them. The CDR3 is made up of 16 amino acids. CDR3 sequence: CASRETKRDTDQPQHF. The CDR3 nucleotides are TGTGCCAGCAGGGAGACTAAGCGGGACACGGATCAGCCCCAGCATTTT.

This chain connects TRBV7-9 to TRBJ1-6; TRBD1 matches 8 bases. Germline assignment: CDR1 SEHNR and CDR2 FQNEAQ (reference sequence). The CDR3 covers 17 residues. V dropped 5 bases and J dropped 5; count of bases not matched to a gene: 11. CDR3 protein: CASSPGTGQLDNSPLHF. The CDR3 DNA is TGTGCCAGCAGCCCTGGGACAGGCCAACTGGATAATTCACCCCTCCACTTT.

The chain carries TRBV10-3 and TRBJ2-1; D might be TRBD2 (6 bases). Looked up from germline, CDR1 is ENHRY and CDR2 is SYGVKD. Trimming removed 6 bases from V and 2 bases from J, with 11 bases in between. The CDR3 runs 14 residues. CDR3 DNA: TGTGCCATCAGCCCGGGAGAGGCCTACAATGAGCAGTTCTTC. It is translated as CAISPGEAYNEQFF.

For this clone: Other nucleotide sequences from this sample produce the same CDR3. The chain employs TRBV4-3 and TRBJ2-2; D gene ambiguous. Trimming took off 0 bases at V and 6 bases at J, with 8 bases between the two ends. This CDR3 is built from 14 residues. Germline V lookup: CDR1 LGHNA, CDR2 YSLEER. The CDR3 DNA sequence: TGCGCCAGCAGCCAAGAGGGCCCAGCCGGGGAGCTGTTTTTT. This codes for CASSQEGPAGELFF.

V gene TRBV11-2 combines with J gene TRBJ2-2, with unresolved D. Germline loops: CDR1 SGHAT, CDR2 FQNNGV. Trimming left V 7 bases short and J 4 bases short, with 10 bases between. CDR3 length: 13 amino acids. The CDR3 bases are TGTGCCAGCATCTCCCAATTCACCGGGGAGCTGTTTTTT. Residues: CASISQFTGELFF.

This sequence joins TRBV6-1 and TRBJ2-7; 7 nucleotides agree with TRBD1. The V and J ends lost 7 bases and 7 bases, in that order; junction bases with no gene match: 13. The CDR3 contains 14 residues. CDR1 and CDR2 (germline): MNHNS, SASEGT. CDR3 bases: TGTGCCAGCACCTCGGTAGGGGGCCTGGGAGAGCAGTACTTC. It codes for CASTSVGGLGEQYF.

The genes are TRBV13 and TRBJ2-7; 7 nucleotides align to TRBD1. Germline V gene sequence: CDR1 PRHDT, CDR2 FYEKMQ (reference sequence). V trimming: 3 bases; J trimming: 3 bases; junction bases outside the gene matches: 8. This CDR3 contains 15 residues. Here the CDR3 DNA reads TGTGCCAGCAGCTTGAAACCGGGACAGAGCTACGAGCAGTACTTC. Its protein product is CASSLKPGQSYEQYF.

This clone came up a few times. The chain employs TRBV13 and TRBJ2-1; D call uncertain. The CDR3 runs to 14 residues. V was cut by 0 bases and J by 1 base, with 4 bases left in between. CDR1 is PRHDT and CDR2 is FYEKMQ in the germline V gene (reference sequence). Written as DNA, the CDR3 is TGTGCCAGCAGCTTAGGGTTATCCTACAATGAGCAGTTCTTC. This encodes CASSLGLSYNEQFF.

CDR3 sequence (DNA): TGTGCCAGCAGTTACTCCCGGGGAGGGGATTCAGAGACCCAGTACTTC. Amino acid sequence: CASSYSRGGDSETQYF. V gene TRBV6-8 combines with J gene TRBJ2-5; 7 bases are shared with TRBD2. Trimming at V came to 0 bases and at J to 4 bases, leaving 8 bases not matched to a gene. This CDR3 region has 16 residues. Germline V gene sequence: CDR1 MNHGY, CDR2 SAAAGT.

This clone was seen ten or more times. J is TRBJ1-4 and V is TRBV6-5, with 7 bases that match TRBD1. Germline V lookup: CDR1 MNHEY, CDR2 SVGAGI. Trimming removed 2 bases from V and 0 bases from J; junction bases left unmatched: 0. The CDR3 has 15 amino acids. The CDR3 is CASSYTGATNEKLFF. CDR3 nucleotides: TGTGCCAGCAGTTACACAGGGGCAACTAATGAAAAACTGTTTTTT.

The chain couples TRBV11-2 to TRBJ2-7; 8 bases line up with TRBD2. V dropped 1 base and J dropped 5; count of bases not matched to a gene: 4. Germline lookup yields CDR1 SGHAT and CDR2 FQNNGV. This CDR3 is built from 14 residues. Here the CDR3 DNA reads TGTGCCAGCAGCTTAGCGGGACTAGTCCACGAGCAGTACTTC. This codes for CASSLAGLVHEQYF.

This clone is a singleton in its sample. The V call is TRBV6-6, the J call TRBJ1-1, with unresolved D. The CDR3 consists of 13 residues. V lost 2 bases, J lost 6 bases, and 10 bases lay in between. Germline lookup yields CDR1 MNHNY and CDR2 SVGAGI (reference sequence). This CDR3 is CASSYQSQPEAFF. CDR3 coding DNA: TGTGCCAGCAGTTACCAAAGCCAACCTGAAGCTTTCTTT.

This clone was found a few times. The genes are TRBV21-1 and TRBJ1-2. TRBV21-1 is a pseudogene locus. The CDR3 consists of 12 residues. The CDR3 here is CASSSGGQGYTF. The CDR3 DNA reads as TGTGCCAGCAGTAGTGGGGGGCAAGGCTACACCTTC.

The V and J genes are TRBV6-1 and TRBJ1-5; 9 bases match TRBD1. The CDR3 is made up of 12 amino acids. Germline V gene sequence: CDR1 MNHNS, CDR2 SASEGT. The V and J ends lost 7 bases and 7 bases, in that order; junction bases with no gene match: 2. CDR3 nucleotides: TGTGCCAGCAAACAGGGGGCCCAGCCCCAGCATTTT. Its translation: CASKQGAQPQHF.

The gene calls are TRBV5-1 and TRBJ1-2; D not resolved. The CDR3 extends over 12 amino acids. Germline V gene lookup returns CDR1 SGHRS and CDR2 YFSETQ. Trimming shortened V by 5 bases and J by 8 bases, and 13 bases separated the two germline ends. In DNA form, the CDR3 reads TGCGCCAGCAGTTTAGATTCTGGCGGCTACACCTTC. Translating gives CASSLDSGGYTF.